This T cell receptor beta chain was captured by sequencing in a study of blood T cell repertoires in COVID-19. Study-wide context: Some COVID-19 samples were acute and others convalescent; all came from the United States, Italy and Spain. Sample material is recorded as cDNA or gDNA derived from T cells, B-cell-depleted T cells, or PBMCs.

CDR3 length: 14 residues. Germline values: CDR1 LNHDA, CDR2 SQIVND (reference sequence). The V and J ends lost 7 bases and 7 bases respectively, with 17 bases between them. In the original analysis: Reference gene primer amplification in the assay estimated nucleated cell counts. Profiled with immunoSEQ multiplex PCR; TCRdb holds only in-frame clones, not every one. V, J and clone size were drawn from that table, and D and trimming were deduced from the DNA. In the table there are about 270,000 clones, roughly 84% of which are singletons. This rearrangement joins TRBV19 to TRBJ1-5; weak D call: TRBD1 (6 bases). This clonotype originated in a woman younger than 30 with acute or convalescent COVID-19. The sequencing input was peripheral blood. The chain's CDR3 is CASTDRGKYQPQHF. CDR3 DNA sequence: TGTGCCAGTACGGACAGAGGGAAGTACCAGCCCCAGCATTTT.